A selection of T cell receptor beta chains follows, all from one sample in a study of T cells in localized non-small cell lung cancer. The method was immunoSEQ multiplex PCR; TCRdb's version includes in-frame clones alone and lacks a portion of them. Altogether around 50,000 clones are present, approximately 86% being singletons, with the ten largest covering about 16%. Sequenced here: PBMCs, sampled before any cancer treatment. These receptors all come from a female donor with stage II lung adenocarcinoma. CDR3s include the opening cysteine and the closing phenylalanine or tryptophan. The D gene is left open where the match is weak. Not all rows give a size; the values are once, few, many and, for expanded clones, a class.

j_gene	v_gene	d_gene	abundance	CDR3nt	CDR3aa
TRBJ1-3	TRBV6-1	.	.	TGTGCCAGCAGTGAAGCGAGCAGGTCCGGAAACACCATATATTTT	CASSEASRSGNTIYF
TRBJ2-7	TRBV6-5	TRBD2	.	TGTGCCAGCAGTTACGCTAGCGGGGTGGGCTACGAGCAGTACTTC	CASSYASGVGYEQYF
TRBJ2-5	TRBV7-7	.	.	TGTGCCAGCAGCTTCTCAATCGGGGAGACCCAGTACTTC	CASSFSIGETQYF
TRBJ1-1	TRBV5-1	.	.	TGCGCCAGCAGCTTGGAGGGAGGTAAGACTGAAGCTTTCTTT	CASSLEGGKTEAFF
TRBJ1-2	TRBV19	.	.	TGTGCCAGTAGTAAACCAACGGCGAGGGTCCATGGCTACACCTTC	CASSKPTARVHGYTF
TRBJ2-7	TRBV29-1	TRBD1	.	TGCAGCGCTGGTAGGGACAGGGCGTACGAGCAGTACTTC	CSAGRDRAYEQYF
TRBJ1-1	TRBV4-1	.	.	TGCGCCAGCAGCCTAAGGGGGGAGGGGCAAGGGAACACTGAAGCTTTCTTT	CASSLRGEGQGNTEAFF
TRBJ2-2	TRBV2	.	.	TGTGCCAGGAAAAGGACGGGGAACACCGGGGAGCTGTTTTTT	CARKRTGNTGELFF
TRBJ1-5	TRBV7-9	.	.	TGTGCCAGCAGCTTAACACCCAGGGAGCCCCAGCATTTT	CASSLTPREPQHF
TRBJ2-2	TRBV19	.	.	TGTGCCACCAAACGTACTCGTGTCGAGGGGACAGACGGGAGTGGCGGGGAGCTGTTTTTT	CATKRTRVEGTDGSGGELFF
TRBJ2-3	TRBV5-4	.	.	TGTGCCAGCAGCCCAGGACTCTCAGATACGCAGTATTTT	CASSPGLSDTQYF
TRBJ1-4	TRBV6-6	.	.	TGTGCCAGCAGTTCCGGACAGCCTGAAAAACTGTTTTTT	CASSSGQPEKLFF
TRBJ1-1	TRBV18	TRBD1	.	TGTGCCAGCTCTCCTCCCGGGACAGGGCAGAACACTGAAGCTTTCTTT	CASSPPGTGQNTEAFF
TRBJ2-1	TRBV6-5	TRBD2	.	TGTGCCAGCAGTTACGGCGGGGGTTATGGAAATGAGCAGTTCTTC	CASSYGGGYGNEQFF
TRBJ1-1	TRBV5-1	.	.	TGCGCCAGCAGCGACGGAGGCGGGGGGCGCGCTGAAGCTTTTTTT	CASSDGGGGRAEAFF
TRBJ2-3	TRBV5-6	.	.	TGTGCCAGCAGCTTGGAGGGCAGGGCCGTGGATACGCAGTATTTT	CASSLEGRAVDTQYF
TRBJ2-7	TRBV6-5	.	.	TGTGCCAGCAGTAGCACCCTTGGGCACTACGAGCAGTACTTC	CASSSTLGHYEQYF
TRBJ2-5	TRBV27	TRBD1	few	TGTGCCAGCAGTTCGGGGACAGGGGGCGCAGAGACCCAGTACTTC	CASSSGTGGAETQYF
TRBJ1-1	TRBV13	.	.	TGTGCCAGCGGGGAGGGAAGGGCCTCGAATGAAGCTTTCTTT	CASGEGRASNEAFF
TRBJ2-3	TRBV5-1	TRBD2	.	TGCGCCAGCAGCTTTGGACTAGCGGGGGCCACAGATACGCAGTATTTT	CASSFGLAGATDTQYF
TRBJ2-5	TRBV7-9	.	.	TGTGCCAGCAGCCTCTCAGAGGGCCTGGGGGAGACCCAGTACTTC	CASSLSEGLGETQYF
TRBJ1-6	TRBV9	.	.	TGTGCCAGCAGCGTAGGGGGACCGTCCGGTTCACCCCTCCACTTT	CASSVGGPSGSPLHF
TRBJ1-1	TRBV29-1	.	.	TGCAGCGTCGCGTACGGGGGCACTGAAGCTTTCTTT	CSVAYGGTEAFF
TRBJ1-1	TRBV7-9	.	.	TGTGCCAGCAGCTTAGATCCCTTACAGGGCACTGAAGCTTTCTTT	CASSLDPLQGTEAFF
TRBJ2-1	TRBV5-5	.	.	TGTGCCAGCAGCTTAGAAAGGGCTAAGGGCGGTGAGCAGTTCTTC	CASSLERAKGGEQFF
TRBJ2-7	TRBV4-1	TRBD2	.	TGCGCCAGCAGCAGGCGGGACGGGGGGACCTACGAGCAGTACTTC	CASSRRDGGTYEQYF
TRBJ1-5	TRBV5-4	.	few	TGTGCCAGCAGCCTACAGGGAATGGGTCAGCCCCAGCATTTT	CASSLQGMGQPQHF
TRBJ2-7	TRBV27	.	.	TGTGCCAGCAGTCCTCCGGGTCACTTCTCCGAGCAGTACTTC	CASSPPGHFSEQYF
TRBJ2-3	TRBV5-1	TRBD2	.	TGCGCCAGCAGCCTTACTAGCGGGGGCACAGATACGCAGTATTTT	CASSLTSGGTDTQYF
TRBJ2-6	TRBV29-1	.	.	TGCAGCGTTGAAGAAGTCAGGGAACCCCTCTCTGGGGCCAACGTCCTGACTTTC	CSVEEVREPLSGANVLTF
TRBJ1-1	TRBV27	.	.	TGTGCCAGCAGCTTTCGTATACCCTCCGGGGGCACTGAAGCTTTCTTT	CASSFRIPSGGTEAFF
TRBJ1-2	TRBV7-2	.	once	TGTGCCAGCAGCTTAGCAGCGCAGACCCACTATGGCTACACCTTC	CASSLAAQTHYGYTF
TRBJ2-7	TRBV10-3	.	.	TGTGCCATCAGTGAGTGGGGGACCGCCTACGAGCAGTACTTC	CAISEWGTAYEQYF
TRBJ1-2	TRBV2	.	.	TGTGCCAGCAGTGATGGACAGTCCTATGGCTACACCTTC	CASSDGQSYGYTF
TRBJ2-7	TRBV10-3	.	.	TGTGCCATCAGTGACCGCGCAGGGACCTACGAGCAGTACTTC	CAISDRAGTYEQYF
TRBJ1-2	TRBV18	TRBD1	.	TGTGCCAGCTCACCCATCATGGGACAGGGAGATGGCTACACCTTC	CASSPIMGQGDGYTF
TRBJ1-3	TRBV18	TRBD1	.	TGTGCCAGCTCCTCGGGACAGCCCAGCTCTGGAAACACCATATATTTT	CASSSGQPSSGNTIYF
TRBJ2-7	TRBV7-9	.	.	TGTGCCAGCAGCTTAGGGGAGACCTACGAGCAGTACTTC	CASSLGETYEQYF
TRBJ1-1	TRBV7-2	.	once	TGTGCCAGCAGCCCCCGGACGGGGAACACTGAAGCTTTCTTT	CASSPRTGNTEAFF
TRBJ2-7	TRBV6-6	TRBD2	once	TGTGCCAGCAGGGCTGTTCTAGCGGCATCTTCCCACGAGCAGTACTTC	CASRAVLAASSHEQYF
TRBJ2-1	TRBV5-6	.	once	TGTGCCAGCAGCTTGGCAGGGGGGCGGAGTGAGCAGTTCTTC	CASSLAGGRSEQFF
TRBJ2-3	TRBV7-2	.	.	TGTGCCAGCAGCTTGGGCTATGGCACAGATACGCAGTATTTT	CASSLGYGTDTQYF
TRBJ2-1	TRBV25-1	.	.	TGTGCCAGCAGTGTCTCTCTCGGGGATGAGCAGTTCTTC	CASSVSLGDEQFF
TRBJ1-1	TRBV5-4	.	.	TGTGCCAGCAGCCGTCTTAGTCCGAACACTGAAGCTTTCTTT	CASSRLSPNTEAFF
TRBJ1-3	TRBV19	.	.	TGTGCCAGTAGTACCTCGACTGCCTTCTCTGGAAACACCATATATTTT	CASSTSTAFSGNTIYF
TRBJ1-1	TRBV30	.	few	TGTGCCTGGAAGCAGGGGAAGAACACTGAAGCTTTCTTT	CAWKQGKNTEAFF
TRBJ1-2	TRBV6-5	.	once	TGTGCCAGCAGTTACGGGGCCTCCCCTTATGGCTACACCTTC	CASSYGASPYGYTF
TRBJ1-5	TRBV9	TRBD1	.	TGTGCCAGCAGCAATACGACAGGGAGTGGCTGGCCCCAGCATTTT	CASSNTTGSGWPQHF
TRBJ1-2	TRBV6-6	.	.	TGTGCCAGCCTCAGGAGGGAAGGTGGTAACTATGGCTACACCTTC	CASLRREGGNYGYTF
TRBJ2-5	TRBV6-1	.	.	TGTGCCATCCTCCGGGACAACCAAGAGACCCAGTACTTC	CAILRDNQETQYF
TRBJ2-3	TRBV19	TRBD2	once	TGTGCCAGTAGTCCAGGACTAGCGGGTTCCTTAGATACGCAGTATTTT	CASSPGLAGSLDTQYF
TRBJ1-1	TRBV6-6	TRBD1	.	TGTGCCAGCAGGCTCCTCCGGGACAGAGCAAACACTGAAGCTTTCTTT	CASRLLRDRANTEAFF
TRBJ2-1	TRBV7-2	.	.	TGTGCCAGCAGCTTTTCCTACAATGAGCAGTTCTTC	CASSFSYNEQFF
TRBJ1-3	TRBV5-1	TRBD1	once	TGCGCCAGCAGCTGGGGGGACAGATCTGGAAACACCATATATTTT	CASSWGDRSGNTIYF
TRBJ2-1	TRBV7-6	.	.	TGTGCCAGCAGCTGGACCCGGGACAACTCCTACAATGAGCAGTTCTTC	CASSWTRDNSYNEQFF
TRBJ2-5	TRBV18	.	.	TGTGCCAGCACAGGACAGCCTCAAGAGACCCAGTACTTC	CASTGQPQETQYF
TRBJ1-2	TRBV5-1	.	.	TGCGCCAGCAGCTCGAACTTTCGAGGCAACTATGGCTACACCTTC	CASSSNFRGNYGYTF